This T cell receptor beta chain is drawn from a study of OX40 agonist ivuxolimab in advanced cancers. Study results and limitations: The average count of expanded clones was higher among CD8+ T cells than among CD4+.

As to this clone: What it binds is not known.

Assay: immunoSEQ multiplex PCR; the TCRdb copy retains only in-frame clones and omits some. This sample has tens of thousands of clones, with 84% found just once. Blood sampling was done at baseline, cycle 4 day 1, and cycle 7 day 1. The CDR3 runs to 15 residues. V was clipped by 3 bases and J by 3 bases, with 16 bases between them. CDR1 is SGHTS, CDR2 YDEGEE, per germline. The sample was CD4+ or CD8+ T cells sorted from blood, taken in a trial of the OX40 agonist ivuxolimab. This sequence joins TRBV5-8 and TRBJ2-7; D is uncertain. The receptor comes from an adult with an advanced solid tumor such as melanoma, head and neck, liver or kidney cancer. CDR3 region: CASSSDDGRLYEQYF. The CDR3 nucleotides read TGTGCCAGCAGCTCAGACGATGGACGGCTCTACGAGCAGTACTTC.